Sequencing of this TCR beta chain was carried out in a study of blood T cell repertoires in COVID-19 (dated by TCRdb to about 2020). The study in broad terms: Samples covering the acute and convalescent phases of COVID-19 were provided by collaborators in the United States, Italy and Spain. Subjects who had been exposed to COVID-19, were actively infected with it, or had recovered from it provided the deeply sampled blood TCRbeta repertoires that made up the dataset. The repertoires were made available in a free public database intended to serve as a resource for research on the immune response to SARS-CoV-2. The samples were drawn from two sources: the first 160 participants of the ongoing ImmuneRACE study, and approximately 1,300 subjects contributed by 6 global collaborators. Where available, HLA class I and class II types were taken from metadata supplied by the sample provider and were not determined by assay-based typing. The prospective study material was composed of cDNA or gDNA derived from T cells, B-cell-depleted T cells, or PBMCs. A de-identified subject ID, COVID-19 status, age in years and sex were almost always included in the sample metadata.

This clone was observed a single time. Its antigen specificity is not known. Within one base of it there is no much larger clone, and no base qualities were kept. Study-level results and caveats: The amount of clinical and demographic metadata varied by source and participant and was provided uncurated.

Each collaborating institution followed its own protocols to collect whole blood in K2EDTA tubes. For TCRbeta analysis, collaborators shipped samples as frozen whole blood, isolated PBMCs, or DNA extracted from either of those sample types. TCRbeta CDR3 regions were amplified from genomic DNA using the immunoSEQ Assay, a bias-controlled multiplex PCR. The authors' pipeline ran thus. Nucleated cell counts per sample were estimated from amplification of reference gene primers within the assay. To quantify the absolute abundance of each unique TCRbeta CDR3 rearrangement, sequence reads were collapsed and filtered. For each sample, productive Simpson clonality was calculated as the square root of Simpson's diversity index over productive rearrangements. In TCRdb, the immuneACCESS table is reduced to in-frame sequences with V and J assigned. These tables do not hold every clone; where another copy was compared, an unresolved V gene accounts for under half, and the others remain unexplained. The V and J calls and clone size come from that table; D and trimming were worked out from the DNA. The sample table records about 49,000 clones; roughly 70% of these occur just once. Jointly, the top ten make up around 9.4% of the sample.

From the germline V gene (reference sequence), CDR1 is LGHDT and CDR2 is YNNKEL. Germline trimming amounts to 0 bases on V and 4 bases on J, with 8 as the count of junction bases outside the gene matches. The CDR3 runs 17 amino acids, cysteine and phenylalanine included. Only the CDR3 DNA is retained, 51 bases long and in frame from the first base. The chain is encoded by TRBV3-1 (or the pseudogene TRBV3-2) joined to TRBJ2-5; TRBD2 matches 10 bases in the middle. Sequenced material: peripheral blood. The receptor was derived from a woman between 70 and 85 years old with acute or convalescent COVID-19. DNA sequence: TGTGCCAGCAGCCAAGAGGACCGGGGACTAGCGAGAGAGACCCAGTACTTC. It translates to CASSQEDRGLARETQYF.